One sample yielded the 21 T cell receptor beta chains listed below, sequenced in a study of blood T cell repertoires in COVID-19. The data were produced by immunoSEQ multiplex PCR, yet TCRdb's version contains in-frame clones alone and is incomplete. The profile shows some 240,000 clones, around 89% of them singletons. The sequencing sample was made of peripheral blood. Receptors were obtained from a woman aged 55-70 years with COVID-19, enrolled during active disease.

This rearrangement joins TRBV2 to TRBJ2-7; D remains unclear. This CDR3 region has 11 residues. Trimming cost V 5 bases and J 4 bases, with 6 bases left between them. The germline V gene encodes CDR1 SNHLY and CDR2 FYNNEI. CDR3 region: CASSRQYEQYF. For the CDR3, the DNA is TGTGCCAGCAGTCGTCAGTACGAGCAGTACTTC.

The rearrangement joins TRBV30 to TRBJ2-5; maybe TRBD1 (5 bases). This CDR3 region has 13 residues. Between the trimmed V and J ends, which lost 4 bases and 2 bases, there was a span of 11 bases. Germline V gene data show CDR1 as GTSNPN and CDR2 as SVGIG (reference sequence). Here the CDR3 reads CAWTSGSQETQYF. CDR3 DNA: TGTGCCTGGACTTCAGGGTCTCAAGAGACCCAGTACTTC.

This chain connects TRBV24-1 to TRBJ1-1; no definite D call. The germline V and J ends were trimmed by 12 bases and 4 bases, with 11 bases remaining between them. Germline V gene sequence: CDR1 KGHDR, CDR2 SFDVKD. There are 11 residues in the CDR3. The CDR3 here is CAHPRGTEAFF. For the CDR3, the DNA is TGTGCCCACCCGCGGGGCACTGAAGCTTTCTTT.

The chain combines TRBV5-1 with TRBJ2-1, with 11 bases fitting TRBD2. Germline-derived CDR1 and CDR2 are SGHRS and YFSETQ. The CDR3 length is 18 residues. With V trimmed by 4 bases and J by 7 bases, 16 bases remained unmatched. The CDR3 nucleotides are TGCGCCAGCAGCCCTGAGGGCCTCCTTAGCGGGGGGGCTAATGAGCAGTTCTTC. It translates to CASSPEGLLSGGANEQFF.

The chain is built from TRBV19 and TRBJ2-7; tentative D call: TRBD1 (6 bases). The CDR3 consists of 15 residues. Germline CDR1 LNHDA, CDR2 SQIVND (reference sequence). Trimming left V 5 bases short and J 0 bases short, with 14 bases between. The CDR3 bases are TGTGCCAGTAGTCCGATGACAGGTAGCTCCTACGAGCAGTACTTC. It translates to CASSPMTGSSYEQYF.

This clone came up once. The chain employs TRBV7-9 and TRBJ2-1, with TRBD2 matching over 10 bases. Looked up from germline, CDR1 is SEHNR and CDR2 is FQNEAQ (reference sequence). The length of the CDR3 is 14 residues. With V trimmed by 7 bases and J by 7 bases, 7 bases remained unmatched. Here the CDR3 reads CASTKRGGRNEQFF. The CDR3 region has the DNA TGTGCCAGCACCAAGCGGGGGGGTCGGAATGAGCAGTTCTTC.

The chain uses TRBV5-4 and TRBJ2-1; 7 bases align to TRBD1. CDR1 is SGHNT and CDR2 is YYREEE in the germline V gene (reference sequence). The CDR3 spans 15 residues. The V gene end was trimmed by 3 bases and the J gene end by 7 bases; junction bases not matched to a gene: 10. This CDR3 is CASSSYPETGNEQFF. CDR3 in DNA: TGTGCCAGCAGCTCATACCCGGAGACAGGGAATGAGCAGTTCTTC.

The rearrangement links TRBV3-1 (or the pseudogene TRBV3-2) to TRBJ1-6; 12 bases match TRBD1. After removal of 0 bases from V and 8 bases from J, the junction contained 2 bases not matched to a gene. Per the germline V gene, CDR1 is LGHDT and CDR2 is YNNKEL (reference sequence). The CDR3 runs to 16 residues. CDR3 bases: TGTGCCAGCAGCCAAGAGGGGACAGGGGGCGATTCACCCCTCCACTTT. This translates into CASSQEGTGGDSPLHF.

This rearrangement joins TRBV11-3 to TRBJ2-3; 14 bases are a match to TRBD2. The V and J ends lost 5 bases and 6 bases, in that order; junction bases with no gene match: 4. Looked up from germline, CDR1 is SGHNT and CDR2 is YENEEA. CDR3 length: 15 residues. For the CDR3, the DNA is TGTGCCAGCAGCCCGACTAGCGGGGGGGCTGATACGCAGTATTTT. It specifies CASSPTSGGADTQYF.

This chain uses TRBV5-8 with TRBJ2-3; D gene uncertain. CDR3 length: 17 amino acids. The ends were cut back, 2 bases at V and 0 bases at J, with 16 bases in the middle. Germline V gene sequence: CDR1 SGHTS, CDR2 YDEGEE. The chain's CDR3 is CASSLGLENPSTDTQYF. CDR3 coding DNA: TGTGCCAGCAGCTTAGGTTTGGAGAACCCTAGCACAGATACGCAGTATTTT.

The V gene is TRBV6-5, the J gene TRBJ2-5, with D perhaps TRBD1 (5 bases). CDR1 is MNHEY and CDR2 is SVGAGI in the germline V gene. V was shortened by 2 bases and J by 3 bases, with 10 bases between the two germline ends. This CDR3 spans 14 amino acids. CDR3 amino acids: CASSYVSREETQYF. The DNA of the CDR3 is TGTGCCAGCAGTTACGTTTCCAGGGAAGAGACCCAGTACTTC.

This clone was seen just once. As DNA, the CDR3 is TGTGCCAGCAGTGACGTCAGGGCCCACTCTGGAAACACCATATATTTT. Translating gives CASSDVRAHSGNTIYF. This chain uses TRBV25-1 with TRBJ1-3, with a tentative D call TRBD1 (5 bases). The CDR3 runs to 16 residues. Germline CDR1 is MGHDK and CDR2 is SYGVNS. Deletions cut 3 bases from V and 0 bases from J, with 12 bases between.

The chain joins TRBV3-1 (or the pseudogene TRBV3-2) to TRBJ2-1; 12 bases match TRBD2. Germline V gene sequence: CDR1 LGHDT, CDR2 YNNKEL (reference sequence). The CDR3 length is 14 residues. V lost 4 bases, J lost 6 bases, and 1 base stayed unmatched. The CDR3 region is CASSRTSGVNEQFF. In DNA form, the CDR3 reads TGTGCCAGCAGCCGGACTAGCGGGGTCAATGAGCAGTTCTTC.

The chain links TRBV3-1 (or the pseudogene TRBV3-2) to TRBJ2-2; maybe TRBD2 (7 bases). The CDR3 covers 16 residues. Trimming took 1 base from V and 5 from J, leaving 14 bases between them. Germline CDR1 reads LGHDT; CDR2 reads YNNKEL (reference sequence). CDR3 nucleotides: TGTGCCAGCAGCCAAGTAGGGGGGGCTATGACCGGGGAGCTGTTTTTT. As protein: CASSQVGGAMTGELFF.

The chain carries TRBV20-1 and TRBJ2-1; tentative D call: TRBD2 (6 bases). V was pared by 6 bases and J by 10 bases, with 13 bases between. Germline CDR1 DFQATT, CDR2 SNEGSKA (reference sequence). The CDR3 runs 11 residues. The CDR3 DNA follows: TGCAGTGCGCCCAGGGACTTGGAGCAGTTCTTC. Its protein product is CSAPRDLEQFF.

The chain is built from TRBV27 and TRBJ1-2, with D perhaps TRBD1 (6 bases). CDR3 length: 13 residues. CDR1 is MNHEY, CDR2 SMNVEV, per germline (reference sequence). Trimming took 7 bases from V and 2 from J, leaving 11 bases between them. CDR3 DNA: TGTGCCAGCAAACTTACAGGGAACTATGGCTACACCTTC. As protein: CASKLTGNYGYTF.

V and J are TRBV5-1 and TRBJ2-7, with TRBD2 as a possible D gene (7 bases). Per germline, CDR1 SGHRS and CDR2 YFSETQ. The V and J ends lost 2 bases and 4 bases respectively, with 16 bases between them. The CDR3 loop spans 15 amino acids. DNA of the CDR3: TGCGCCAGCAGCTTCTCGGGGGGCACCTCTTACGAGCAGTACTTC. It specifies CASSFSGGTSYEQYF. Variable domain in full (rest from reference TRBV5-1 and TRBJ2-7): KAGVTQTPRYLIKTRGQQVTLSCSPISGHRSVSWYQQTPGQGLQFLFEYFSETQRNKGNFPGRFSGRQFSNSRSEMNVSTLELGDSALYLCASSFSGGTSYEQYFGPGTRLTVT.

This chain connects TRBV12-3 or TRBV12-4 to TRBJ1-6, with D possibly being TRBD1 (6 bases). Trimming shortened V by 6 bases and J by 7 bases, and 10 bases separated the two germline ends. The CDR3 length is 13 residues. The CDR3 region is CASSIGQNSPLHF. In DNA, the CDR3 is TGTGCCAGCAGCATCGGACAGAATTCACCCCTCCACTTT.

The chain employs TRBV15 and TRBJ2-3, with D maybe TRBD1 (5 bases). The CDR3 spans 16 residues. Trimming shortened V by 0 bases and J by 0 bases, and 10 bases separated the two germline ends. Germline V gene data show CDR1 as LNHNV and CDR2 as YYDKDF (reference sequence). Here the CDR3 DNA reads TGTGCCACCAGCAGAGAAAGGGGTATTAGCACAGATACGCAGTATTTT. As protein: CATSRERGISTDTQYF.

The chain couples TRBV4-2 to TRBJ1-6; 7 positions match TRBD1. The junction had 9 bases not matched to a gene; V was cut back by 0 bases and J by 4 bases. The length of the CDR3 is 18 residues. Germline-derived CDR1 and CDR2 are LGHNA and YNFKEQ. The CDR3 here is CASSQERQGLTYNSPLHF. CDR3 in DNA: TGTGCCAGCAGCCAAGAAAGACAGGGATTGACTTATAATTCACCCCTCCACTTT.

The chain recombines TRBV5-6 with TRBJ2-7; maybe TRBD2 (6 bases). CDR1 and CDR2 (germline): SGHDT, YYEEEE. The CDR3 covers 15 residues. Trimming stripped 0 bases from V and 3 bases from J, with 13 bases between. CDR3 DNA sequence: TGTGCCAGCAGCTTGGGATATTCGGGAGACTACGAGCAGTACTTC. Protein product: CASSLGYSGDYEQYF.